This TCR beta chain was sequenced for a study of OX40 agonist ivuxolimab in advanced cancers. In the study overall: Under the entry rules, prior anti-PD-1, anti-PD-L1 or anti-CTLA-4 therapy was allowed, and about 40% had some.

This table comes from immunoSEQ multiplex PCR, and its TCRdb copy is limited to in-frame clones, with some not included. Of 55,000 to 75,000 clones listed, about 90% are singletons. Study-wide results and limits: Some patients who did not respond also had low normalized T-cell clonal expansion.

The CDR3 is 14 amino acids. After removal of 5 bases from V and 4 bases from J, the junction contained 3 bases not matched to a gene. Germline CDR1 reads SGHAT; CDR2 reads FQNNGV. Regarding this clone: What it binds is not known.

The chain joins TRBV11-2 to TRBJ2-7; 12 nucleotides match TRBD2. This clonotype was obtained from an adult with an advanced solid tumor such as melanoma, head and neck, liver or kidney cancer. Sequences were derived from CD4+ or CD8+ T cells sorted from blood, sampled in a trial of the OX40 agonist ivuxolimab. The CDR3 reads CASSPTSGRYEQYF. CDR3 DNA: TGTGCCAGCAGCCCGACTAGCGGGAGATACGAGCAGTACTTC.